This T cell receptor beta chain comes out of a study of blood T cell repertoires in COVID-19. At the level of the study: Spain, Italy and the United States supplied samples that represented acute and convalescent COVID-19.

The protocol was immunoSEQ multiplex PCR, while the TCRdb copy is restricted to in-frame clones and leaves out a portion. Counted here are under 300,000 clones, approximately 91% occurring once; the ten biggest clones make up about 2.3%. All enrollees were roughly 18 to 90 years old and from under 25 US areas. The TCR sequence derives from a woman aged 40 to 50 with acute COVID-19. The sample taken for sequencing was PBMCs or T cells enriched from blood (not recorded which).

The CDR3 region is CAWSVRAGAYTDTQYF. CDR3 DNA sequence: TGTGCCTGGAGTGTAAGAGCGGGTGCATACACAGATACGCAGTATTTT. The chain is built from TRBV30 and TRBJ2-3, with D possibly matching TRBD2 (6 bases). CDR3 size: 16 residues. The germline CDR1 and CDR2 sequences are GTSNPN and SVGIG (reference sequence). Between the trimmed V and J ends, which lost 0 bases and 2 bases, there was a span of 15 bases.